This T cell receptor beta chain was documented in a study of Graves' ophthalmopathy and Graves' hyperthyroidism. RNA transcripts yielded amplified TCR beta CDR3 regions. Investigators did first-round RT-PCR with HTBI primers, then second-round multiplex PCR. TCRdb fed the multiplex PCR reads into MiXCR, producing one record per CDR3 protein. The table records about 210,000 distinct CDR3 sequences, 25% to 30% of them present only once. CDR1 is SGHTS, CDR2 YDEGEE, per germline. CDR3 length: 15 amino acids. The V gene end was trimmed by 3 bases and the J gene end by 2 bases; junction bases not matched to a gene: 6. This clonotype was observed many times.

The sequence derives from a man between 45 and 60 years old with Graves' ophthalmopathy. The rearrangement joins TRBV5-8 to TRBJ2-5; TRBD1 agrees at 8 bases. The sequenced sample consisted of peripheral blood. The CDR3 DNA sequence: TGTGCCAGCAGCTCGCGAGGACAGGGACAAGAGACCCAGTACTTC. Translation: CASSSRGQGQETQYF.